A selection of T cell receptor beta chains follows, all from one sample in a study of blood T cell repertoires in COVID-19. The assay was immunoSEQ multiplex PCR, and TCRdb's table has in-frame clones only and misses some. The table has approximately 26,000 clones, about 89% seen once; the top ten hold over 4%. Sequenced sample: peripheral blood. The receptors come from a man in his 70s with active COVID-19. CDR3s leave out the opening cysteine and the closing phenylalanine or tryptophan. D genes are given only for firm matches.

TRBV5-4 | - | ASTLEIADTQY
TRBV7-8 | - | ASSTRRGQETQY
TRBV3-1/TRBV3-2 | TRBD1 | ASSQGQGARQPQH
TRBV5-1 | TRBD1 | ASSLRQGGGGYT
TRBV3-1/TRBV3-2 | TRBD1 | ASSRPGQGEKLF
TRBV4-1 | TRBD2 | ASSQGLASDTQY
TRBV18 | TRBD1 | ASSPDRAYGYT
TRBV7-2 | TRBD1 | ASSLGQGGYGYT
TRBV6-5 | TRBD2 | ASRPTGRGGDEQF
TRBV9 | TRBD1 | ASSGEPTGGETQY
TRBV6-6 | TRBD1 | ASSQQGPNEKLF
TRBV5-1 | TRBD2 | ASRLGFVSGVQETQY
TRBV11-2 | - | ASVRDSYNSPLH
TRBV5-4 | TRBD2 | ASSSGLAEHEQY
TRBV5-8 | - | AIKVGAEEYEQY
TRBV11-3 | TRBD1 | ASSRDRGSIEQF
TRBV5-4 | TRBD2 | ASNFAGTSVSDTQY
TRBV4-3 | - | ASSQDWGRVPNEQF
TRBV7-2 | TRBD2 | ASSRTSGGGFPGYEQY
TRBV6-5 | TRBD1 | ASRRDSRTDTQY
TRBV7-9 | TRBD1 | ASSPPGQGWETQY
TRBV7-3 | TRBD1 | ASSSLDRGVNTEAF
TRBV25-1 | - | ASSGHGFYGYT
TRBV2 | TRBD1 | ASSGGTGKRDTQY
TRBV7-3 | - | ASSPGQPNSPLH
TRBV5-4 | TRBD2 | ASSLGSGGALDTQY
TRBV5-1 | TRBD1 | ASSPRTGSGANVLT